One sample yielded the 20 T cell receptor beta chains listed below, sequenced in a study of PD-1 blockade in classical Hodgkin lymphoma (dated by TCRdb to the early 2020s). The sample's time point label, decoded: cycle 1 day 1 (C1D1), immediately before nivolumab initiation. Relapse after autologous stem cell transplantation had occurred in all trial patients, and cohorts A, B and C were distinguished by prior brentuximab vedotin exposure. The receptor library was made with the immunoSEQ multiplex PCR assay. TCRdb took this table from immuneACCESS and kept in-frame rearrangements with V and J called. Such tables lack part of the clones; where checked against another copy, unresolved V genes explain under half of the gap, and the rest is unexplained. The sample table shows 40,000 to 45,000 clones, and about 72% are seen once. The ten largest make up 2.5% to 3.5% of the sample. Material: peripheral blood mononuclear cells (PBMCs), obtained at baseline. All receptors come from a human donor with classical Hodgkin lymphoma.

The J gene is TRBJ2-3, the V gene TRBV28; 11 nucleotides match TRBD2. With V trimmed by 3 bases and J by 3 bases, 2 bases remained unmatched. Germline V CDR1 and CDR2: MDHEN, SYDVKM. CDR3 length: 15 residues. CDR3 bases: TGTGCCAGCAGTTTTGCTAGCGGGAGGACAGATACGCAGTATTTT. Its translation is CASSFASGRTDTQYF. The entire variable domain, with the rest obtained from reference TRBV28 and TRBJ2-3, is as follows: DVKVTQSSRYLVKRTGEKVFLECVQDMDHENMFWYRQDPGLGLRLIYFSYDVKMKEKGDIPEGYSVSREKKERFSLILESASTNQTSMYLCASSFASGRTDTQYFGPGTRLTVL.

This clone came up a few times. CDR3 nucleotides: TGTGCCAGCAGCCGTAGCGGGAACCGACACGAGCAGTACTTC. Protein product: CASSRSGNRHEQYF. The V call is TRBV11-1, the J call TRBJ2-7, with 8 bases lining up with TRBD2. Germline V CDR1 and CDR2: SGHAT, FQDESV (reference sequence). The CDR3 has 14 amino acids. V shed 5 bases and J 5 bases; nucleotides not matched to a gene: 8.

V and J are TRBV28 and TRBJ1-5; no clear D gene. CDR1 is MDHEN, CDR2 SYDVKM, per germline. The germline V and J ends were trimmed by 7 bases and 2 bases, with 9 bases remaining between them. There are 13 residues in the CDR3. This CDR3 reads CASIPQGNQPQHF. The DNA for the CDR3 is TGTGCCAGCATTCCTCAGGGCAATCAGCCCCAGCATTTT.

The CDR3 nucleotides read TGCGCCAGCAGCCAGACTCCGACCGCGGGGGAAGAGCAGTACTTC. Its translation is CASSQTPTAGEEQYF. The rearrangement uses TRBV4-3 and TRBJ2-7; 7 nucleotides agree with TRBD2. CDR3 length: 15 residues. V gave up 3 bases and J gave up 7 bases; unmatched junction bases: 12. CDR1 is LGHNA and CDR2 is YSLEER in the germline V gene.

Comment on this clone: Its ends do not fully match the called genes, so a read error is possible. The chain's CDR3 is CASSSPLRPLNF. The DNA of the CDR3 is TGTGCCAGCAGCTCACCCCTGCGCCCTCTAAACTTC. The chain has TRBV7-6 and TRBJ2-7; D gene unclear. The CDR3 covers 12 residues. Looked up from germline, CDR1 is SGHVS and CDR2 is FNYEAQ.

The J gene is TRBJ2-7, the V gene TRBV5-1, with 8 bases that match TRBD1. Germline trimming cut 3 bases from V and 6 bases from J; bases unmatched to any gene: 11. This CDR3 contains 15 residues. CDR1 is SGHRS, CDR2 YFSETQ, per germline. The CDR3 DNA reads as TGCGCCAGCAGCTCAAATCCGGGACAGGCTCCCGAGCAGTACTTC. Amino acid sequence: CASSSNPGQAPEQYF.

This clone appeared once. This chain uses TRBV4-3 with TRBJ1-5; D remains unclear. The ends were cut back, 0 bases at V and 1 base at J, with 7 bases in the middle. Germline values: CDR1 LGHNA, CDR2 YSLEER. The length of the CDR3 is 15 residues. The CDR3 DNA sequence: TGCGCCAGCAGCCAAGATCCCCAGAGCAATCAGCCCCAGCATTTT. Translated, it gives CASSQDPQSNQPQHF.

The V gene is TRBV5-1, the J gene TRBJ2-1; 7 bases are shared with TRBD1. Germline V CDR1 and CDR2: SGHRS, YFSETQ. The CDR3 consists of 15 residues. J gave up 5 bases and V 0 bases, and 5 bases lay outside the gene matches. The CDR3 spells CASSLVGGRDNEQFF. CDR3 bases: TGCGCCAGCAGCTTGGTAGGGGGCAGGGACAATGAGCAGTTCTTC.

The V call is TRBV7-9, the J call TRBJ2-5; D uncertain. V shed 2 bases and J shed 3 bases, with 10 bases lying between them. Per the germline V gene, CDR1 is SEHNR and CDR2 is FQNEAQ (reference sequence). This CDR3 has 14 residues. The CDR3: CASSLSGREETQYF. CDR3 DNA: TGTGCCAGCAGCTTATCTGGCCGAGAAGAGACCCAGTACTTC.

The gene calls are TRBV19 and TRBJ2-1; 10 bases are a match to TRBD2. The V gene end was trimmed by 1 base and the J gene end by 9 bases; junction bases not matched to a gene: 0. The CDR3 covers 13 residues. Looked up from germline, CDR1 is LNHDA and CDR2 is SQIVND (reference sequence). The CDR3 DNA reads TGTGCCAGTAGTATAGGACTAGCGGGTGAGCAGTTCTTC. It codes for CASSIGLAGEQFF.

The V call is TRBV9, the J call TRBJ2-7; D perhaps matches TRBD1 (6 bases). In germline, CDR1 is SGDLS, CDR2 YYNGEE. Between the trimmed V and J ends, which lost 2 bases and 6 bases, there was a span of 15 bases. This CDR3 has 14 residues. CDR3 DNA: TGTGCCAGCAGCGTTGCAGGGGCGTTTGTCGAGCAGTACTTC. Translating it yields CASSVAGAFVEQYF. The full variable domain, completed using reference TRBV9 and TRBJ2-7, is DSGVTQTPKHLITATGQRVTLRCSPRSGDLSVYWYQQSLDQGLQFLIQYYNGEERAKGNILERFSAQQFPDLHSELNLSSLELGDSALYFCASSVAGAFVEQYFGPGTRLTVT.

This clone was seen a handful of times. The rearrangement joins TRBV6-4 to TRBJ1-1, with D perhaps TRBD1 (5 bases). The germline V gene encodes CDR1 MRHNA and CDR2 SNTAGT. There are 16 residues in the CDR3. Trimming removed 0 bases at V and 6 bases at J, with 17 bases between. The CDR3 loop reads CASSDSSGQGWAEAFF. DNA of the CDR3: TGTGCCAGCAGTGACTCGAGTGGGCAGGGTTGGGCTGAAGCTTTCTTT.

Details on this clone: The same CDR3 arises from other DNA sequences in this sample as well. The rearrangement joins TRBV27 to TRBJ1-5; unclear D gene. The CDR3 loop spans 16 amino acids. The germline V and J ends were trimmed by 2 bases and 0 bases, with 11 bases remaining between them. Germline lookup yields CDR1 MNHEY and CDR2 SMNVEV (reference sequence). In DNA form, the CDR3 reads TGTGCCAGCAGTTTAGGAGGCCACTATAGCAATCAGCCCCAGCATTTT. It translates to CASSLGGHYSNQPQHF.

The chain combines TRBV7-9 with TRBJ1-5; D is undetermined. V dropped 3 bases and J dropped 3 bases, with 9 bases sitting between them. This CDR3 has 14 residues. The germline V gene has CDR1 SEHNR and CDR2 FQNEAQ (reference sequence). Here the CDR3 DNA reads TGTGCCAGCAGCTTTCCCGGATACAATCAGCCCCAGCATTTT. It is translated as CASSFPGYNQPQHF.

This clone was seen more than once but under ten times. The chain combines TRBV5-1 with TRBJ1-6, with 7 nucleotides matching TRBD1. V lost 1 base and J lost 7; bases outside the gene matches: 5. Germline V gives CDR1 SGHRS, CDR2 YFSETQ. The CDR3 is 15 amino acids. As DNA, the CDR3 is TGCGCCAGCAGCTTGCTGGGGACAGACAATTCACCCCTCCACTTT. It codes for CASSLLGTDNSPLHF.

V gene TRBV29-1 combines with J gene TRBJ1-3; D unclear. Germline V gene lookup returns CDR1 SQVTM and CDR2 ANQGSEA. Trimming cost V 6 bases and J 3 bases, with 12 bases left between them. There are 13 residues in the CDR3. The DNA for the CDR3 is TGCAGCGTGGATACCGTCGGTGGAAACACCATATATTTT. Its protein product is CSVDTVGGNTIYF.

The sample holds a few counts of this clone. The CDR3 spells CASSSGTVENTGELFF. In DNA, the CDR3 is TGTGCCAGCAGCTCTGGGACAGTTGAAAACACCGGGGAGCTGTTTTTT. The chain joins TRBV5-8 to TRBJ2-2, with 7 bases identical to TRBD1. This CDR3 spans 16 amino acids. Trimming at V came to 3 bases and at J to 2 bases, leaving 7 bases not matched to a gene. Germline CDR1 reads SGHTS; CDR2 reads YDEGEE.

The DNA of the CDR3 is TGTGCCAGCAGCGGTCTAGCGGGGTTTCGGGATACGCAGTATTTT. Amino acid sequence: CASSGLAGFRDTQYF. The J gene is TRBJ2-3, the V gene TRBV7-9, with TRBD2 matching over 9 bases. The CDR3 runs to 15 residues. CDR1 and CDR2 from the germline V gene are SEHNR and FQNEAQ (reference sequence). Germline trimming cut 5 bases from V and 6 bases from J; bases unmatched to any gene: 9.

The CDR3 sequence is CASSELVGGYTDTQYF. The CDR3 bases are TGTGCCAGCAGTGAATTGGTGGGGGGATACACAGATACGCAGTATTTT. The chain combines TRBV25-1 with TRBJ2-3; tentatively, D is TRBD2 (6 bases). The CDR3 runs 16 residues. Trimming cost V 1 base and J 2 bases, with 13 bases left between them. In germline, CDR1 is MGHDK, CDR2 SYGVNS.

The V and J genes are TRBV7-9 and TRBJ2-7, with 8 bases identical to TRBD1. Germline loops: CDR1 SEHNR, CDR2 FQNEAQ (reference sequence). Trimming cost V 3 bases and J 2 bases; bases outside gene matches: 0. The CDR3 has 13 residues. CDR3 DNA sequence: TGTGCCAGCAGCTTGGACAGGGCCTACGAGCAGTACTTC. Residues: CASSLDRAYEQYF.